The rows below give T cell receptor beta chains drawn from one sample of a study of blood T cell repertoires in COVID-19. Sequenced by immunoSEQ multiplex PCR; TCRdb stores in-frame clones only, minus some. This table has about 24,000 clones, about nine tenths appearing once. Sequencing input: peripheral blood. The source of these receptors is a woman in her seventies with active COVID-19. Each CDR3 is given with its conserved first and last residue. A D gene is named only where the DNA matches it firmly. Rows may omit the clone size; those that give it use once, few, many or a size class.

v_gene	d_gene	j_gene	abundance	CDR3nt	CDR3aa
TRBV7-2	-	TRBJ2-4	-	TGTGCCAGCAGCTTAGGGCCGTCAGGGTCCATTCAGTACTTC	CASSLGPSGSIQYF
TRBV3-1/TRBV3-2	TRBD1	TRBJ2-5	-	TGTGCCAGCAGCCAAGATTCAGAAGCGGGACAGGGGGTGTCAGAGACCCAGTACTTC	CASSQDSEAGQGVSETQYF
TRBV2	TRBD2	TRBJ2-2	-	TGTGCCAGCAGTGAAGGGGGGACTAGCGTCACCGGGGAGCTGTTTTTT	CASSEGGTSVTGELFF
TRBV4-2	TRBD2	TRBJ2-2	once	TGTGCCAGCAGCCCCCGAGTAGCGGGGGGCCGGAACACCGGGGAGCTGTTTTTT	CASSPRVAGGRNTGELFF
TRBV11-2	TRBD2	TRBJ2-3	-	TGTGCCAGCAGCGAAAGACCGGGACTAGGAAGCCCCACAGATACGCAGTATTTT	CASSERPGLGSPTDTQYF
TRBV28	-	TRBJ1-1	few	TGTGCCAGCAGCCGAGGGATTGAAGCTTTCTTT	CASSRGIEAFF
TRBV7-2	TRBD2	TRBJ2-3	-	TGTGCCAGCAGCTTAGCGGGGACTAGCGGGGGGGCGTGGGATACGCAGTATTTT	CASSLAGTSGGAWDTQYF
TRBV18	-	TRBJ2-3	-	TGTGCCAGCTCACCAAAACTAACAGATACGCAGTATTTT	CASSPKLTDTQYF
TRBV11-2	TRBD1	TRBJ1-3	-	TGTGCCAGCAGCTTATTACAATGGACAGGGACGGACACCATATATTTT	CASSLLQWTGTDTIYF
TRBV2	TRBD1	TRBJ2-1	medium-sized	TGTGCCAGCAGTGACCCGGGACAGGGGGCCAATGAGCAGTTCTTC	CASSDPGQGANEQFF
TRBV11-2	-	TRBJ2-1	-	TGTGCCAGCAGCCCGTCTGCGTATGAGCAGTTCTTC	CASSPSAYEQFF
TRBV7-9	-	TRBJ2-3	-	TGTGCCAGCAGCCACACAGATACGCAGTATTTT	CASSHTDTQYF
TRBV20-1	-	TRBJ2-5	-	TGCAGTGCCGGCGGCGGAGAGACCCAGTACTTC	CSAGGGETQYF
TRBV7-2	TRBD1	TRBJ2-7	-	TGTGCCAGCAACCCCGGGGGGACAGGGTCCTACGAGCAGTACTTC	CASNPGGTGSYEQYF
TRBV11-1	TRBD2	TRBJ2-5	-	TGTGCCAGCAGCTTACTAGCGGGGGGTCGAGAGACCCAGTACTTC	CASSLLAGGRETQYF
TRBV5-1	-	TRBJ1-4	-	TGCGCCAGCAGCTTCGGGGGTGCAACTAATGAAAAACTGTTTTTT	CASSFGGATNEKLFF
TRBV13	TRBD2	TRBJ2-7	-	TGTGCCAGCAGCCCTGGGGGACTAGCGGGGGCCTACGAGCAGTACTTC	CASSPGGLAGAYEQYF
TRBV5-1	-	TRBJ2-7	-	TGCGCCAGCAGCTTGAGCCAGGGCTCCTACGAGCAGTACTTC	CASSLSQGSYEQYF
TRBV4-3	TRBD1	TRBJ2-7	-	TGCGCCAGCAGCCAAGATCTGGACAGGGCGGCCTACGAGCAGTACTTC	CASSQDLDRAAYEQYF
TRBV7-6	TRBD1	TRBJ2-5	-	TGTGCCAGCAGCTTACCAGGGGGCGTGGAGACCCAGTACTTC	CASSLPGGVETQYF
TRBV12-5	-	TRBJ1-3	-	TGTGCTAGTGGTTTGGTCAGAAGGGGCTTCTCTGGAAACACCATATATTTT	CASGLVRRGFSGNTIYF
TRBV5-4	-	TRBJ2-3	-	TGTGCCAGCAGCTTGGATTACAAAAGCACAGATACGCAGTATTTT	CASSLDYKSTDTQYF
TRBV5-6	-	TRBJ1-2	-	TGTGCCAGCAGCTTGTTGGGAGAGGACTATGGCTACACCTTC	CASSLLGEDYGYTF
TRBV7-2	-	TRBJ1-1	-	TGTGCCAGCAGCTTACGACAGGCCGTGAACACTGAAGCTTTCTTT	CASSLRQAVNTEAFF
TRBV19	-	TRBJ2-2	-	TGTGCCAGTGGCCGCGGGGACTACACCGGGGAGCTGTTTTTT	CASGRGDYTGELFF
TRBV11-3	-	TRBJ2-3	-	TGTGCCAGCAGCTTTCGACAGGGCACAGATACGCAGTATTTT	CASSFRQGTDTQYF
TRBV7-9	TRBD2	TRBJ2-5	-	TGTGCCAGCAGCTCCACTAGCGGGGGAGAGTGGGAGACCCAGTACTTC	CASSSTSGGEWETQYF
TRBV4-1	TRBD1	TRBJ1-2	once	TGCGCCAGCAGCCAAGAAGGGACAGGGGTCAACTATGGCTACACCTTC	CASSQEGTGVNYGYTF
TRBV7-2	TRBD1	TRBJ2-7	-	TGTGCCAGCAGCTTAGCCCGCGGGACAGGGGGGGGCGAGCAGTACTTC	CASSLARGTGGGEQYF
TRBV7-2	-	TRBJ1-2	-	TGTGCCAGCAGCCCTGACAGTAACTATGGCTACACCTTC	CASSPDSNYGYTF
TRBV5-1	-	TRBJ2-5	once	TGCGCCAGCAGCTGGGCCCTCCCGGAAGAGACCCAGTACTTC	CASSWALPEETQYF
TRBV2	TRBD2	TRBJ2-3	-	TGTGCCAGCAGAACGGGACTAGCGGGGGGAGCAGATACGCAGTATTTT	CASRTGLAGGADTQYF
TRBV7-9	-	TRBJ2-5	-	TGTGCCAGCAGCCCCAGGGGAACATGGATGGGGACCCAGTACTTC	CASSPRGTWMGTQYF
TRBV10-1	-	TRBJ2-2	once	TGCGCCGCCCAGGGGACACCGAACACCGGGGAGCTGTTTTTT	CAAQGTPNTGELFF
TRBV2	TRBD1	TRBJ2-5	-	TGTGCCAGCAGCGGAACAGGGGTGGGGACCCAGTACTTC	CASSGTGVGTQYF
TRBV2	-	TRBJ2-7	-	TGTGCCAGCAGTGAAAGCCGAGCGGACTCCTACGAGCAGTACTTC	CASSESRADSYEQYF
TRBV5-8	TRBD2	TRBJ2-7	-	TGTGCCAGCAGCTCAACTCCACTAGCGGGGGGCTTCGAGCAGTACTTC	CASSSTPLAGGFEQYF
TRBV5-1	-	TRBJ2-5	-	TGCGCCAGCAGCCCACGTCCTGGCAACCAAGAGACCCAGTACTTC	CASSPRPGNQETQYF
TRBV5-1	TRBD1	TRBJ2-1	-	TGCGCCAGCAGCTCCCTACAGGGGGCGCGGCATGAGCAGTTCTTC	CASSSLQGARHEQFF
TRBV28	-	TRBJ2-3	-	TGTGCCAGCAGCCTCGGAGGAAGTGGGGTGGGTACGCAGTATTTT	CASSLGGSGVGTQYF
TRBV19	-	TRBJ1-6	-	TGTGCCCGAGGAGGCAGCGTCTCCTATAATTCACCCCTCCACTTT	CARGGSVSYNSPLHF
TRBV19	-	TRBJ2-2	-	TGTGCCAGTACCCGATTAGGGGATAACACCGGGGAGCTGTTTTTT	CASTRLGDNTGELFF
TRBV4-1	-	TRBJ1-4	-	TGCGCCAGCAGCTCTAGCGGGCTGGGTAATGAAAAACTGTTTTTT	CASSSSGLGNEKLFF
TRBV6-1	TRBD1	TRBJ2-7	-	TGTGCCAGCAGTGAAGCCGACAGGGCTAAGTGGGAGCAGTACTTC	CASSEADRAKWEQYF
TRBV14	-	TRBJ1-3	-	TGTGCCAGCAGCCAAGCTTCTCGCTCTGGAAACACCATATATTTT	CASSQASRSGNTIYF
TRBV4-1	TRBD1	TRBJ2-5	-	TGCGCCAGCAGCCAACTCCTCTCCGGGACAGGGCCCCAAGAGACCCAGTACTTC	CASSQLLSGTGPQETQYF
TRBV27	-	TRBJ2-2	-	TGTGCCAGCAGCAGGATACCGAACACCGGGGAGCTGTTTTTT	CASSRIPNTGELFF
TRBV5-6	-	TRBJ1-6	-	TGTGCCAGCAGCGGTTTTATCTGGTCACAGGGCGGTTCACCCCTCCACTTT	CASSGFIWSQGGSPLHF
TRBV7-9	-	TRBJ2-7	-	TGTGCCAGCAGCCGCGGGGTTTCCTACGAGCAGTACTTC	CASSRGVSYEQYF
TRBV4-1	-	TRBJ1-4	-	TGCGCCAGCAGCCAAGTAACGTCCCTGGGCCAAGAAAAACTGTTTTTT	CASSQVTSLGQEKLFF
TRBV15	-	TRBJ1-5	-	TGTGCCACCAGCAGGAGAGATGGCAATCAGCCCCAGCATTTT	CATSRRDGNQPQHF
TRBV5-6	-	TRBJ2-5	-	TGTGCCAGCAGCATCTCTCCCGGGGGAGGCCAAGAGACCCAGTACTTC	CASSISPGGGQETQYF
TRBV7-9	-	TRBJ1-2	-	TGTGCCAGCAGACTATTCGACAGGACGGACAACTATGGCTACACCTTC	CASRLFDRTDNYGYTF
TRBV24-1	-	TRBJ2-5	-	TGTGCCACCAGTAGCGGCATCCCGGAGACCCAGTACTTC	CATSSGIPETQYF
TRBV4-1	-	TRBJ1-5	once	TGCGCCAGCAGCCAAGGTAAAAATCAGCCCCAGCATTTT	CASSQGKNQPQHF
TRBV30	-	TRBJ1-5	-	TGTGCCTGGAGTGTACGCAGCTTGGGCAGAAAGCAGCCCCAGCATTTT	CAWSVRSLGRKQPQHF
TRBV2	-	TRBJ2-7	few	TGTGCCAGCAGTGGGGCCGCCTACGAGCAGTACTTC	CASSGAAYEQYF